This T cell receptor (beta chain) stems from a study of patients and donors after allogeneic stem cell transplantation. V was shortened by 7 bases and J by 2 bases, with 9 bases between the two germline ends. There are 13 residues in the CDR3. CDR1 and CDR2 (germline): MDHEN, SYDVKM. TCRdb passed the RT-PCR reads through MiXCR, listing each CDR3 protein once. Here the sample spans 90,000 to 120,000 distinct CDR3 sequences, 35% to 45% being singletons. This clonotype has a handful of counts. The gene calls are TRBV28 and TRBJ1-5, with D possibly TRBD1 on 5 matching bases. The specimen sequenced was blood, either unsorted or a sorted T cell fraction (not recorded which). The TCR originated in a human donor who was either an allogeneic HSCT recipient or a stem cell or donor lymphocyte infusion donor (not recorded which). It is not recorded whose cells these are; they may come from a transplant donor. CDR3: CASTWGGNQPQHF. The CDR3 coding sequence is TGTGCCAGCACCTGGGGGGGCAATCAGCCCCAGCATTTT. The full variable domain, with the rest looked up from reference TRBV28 and TRBJ1-5, is DVKVTQSSRYLVKRTGEKVFLECVQDMDHENMFWYRQDPGLGLRLIYFSYDVKMKEKGDIPEGYSVSREKKERFSLILESASTNQTSMYLCASTWGGNQPQHFGDGTRLSIL.